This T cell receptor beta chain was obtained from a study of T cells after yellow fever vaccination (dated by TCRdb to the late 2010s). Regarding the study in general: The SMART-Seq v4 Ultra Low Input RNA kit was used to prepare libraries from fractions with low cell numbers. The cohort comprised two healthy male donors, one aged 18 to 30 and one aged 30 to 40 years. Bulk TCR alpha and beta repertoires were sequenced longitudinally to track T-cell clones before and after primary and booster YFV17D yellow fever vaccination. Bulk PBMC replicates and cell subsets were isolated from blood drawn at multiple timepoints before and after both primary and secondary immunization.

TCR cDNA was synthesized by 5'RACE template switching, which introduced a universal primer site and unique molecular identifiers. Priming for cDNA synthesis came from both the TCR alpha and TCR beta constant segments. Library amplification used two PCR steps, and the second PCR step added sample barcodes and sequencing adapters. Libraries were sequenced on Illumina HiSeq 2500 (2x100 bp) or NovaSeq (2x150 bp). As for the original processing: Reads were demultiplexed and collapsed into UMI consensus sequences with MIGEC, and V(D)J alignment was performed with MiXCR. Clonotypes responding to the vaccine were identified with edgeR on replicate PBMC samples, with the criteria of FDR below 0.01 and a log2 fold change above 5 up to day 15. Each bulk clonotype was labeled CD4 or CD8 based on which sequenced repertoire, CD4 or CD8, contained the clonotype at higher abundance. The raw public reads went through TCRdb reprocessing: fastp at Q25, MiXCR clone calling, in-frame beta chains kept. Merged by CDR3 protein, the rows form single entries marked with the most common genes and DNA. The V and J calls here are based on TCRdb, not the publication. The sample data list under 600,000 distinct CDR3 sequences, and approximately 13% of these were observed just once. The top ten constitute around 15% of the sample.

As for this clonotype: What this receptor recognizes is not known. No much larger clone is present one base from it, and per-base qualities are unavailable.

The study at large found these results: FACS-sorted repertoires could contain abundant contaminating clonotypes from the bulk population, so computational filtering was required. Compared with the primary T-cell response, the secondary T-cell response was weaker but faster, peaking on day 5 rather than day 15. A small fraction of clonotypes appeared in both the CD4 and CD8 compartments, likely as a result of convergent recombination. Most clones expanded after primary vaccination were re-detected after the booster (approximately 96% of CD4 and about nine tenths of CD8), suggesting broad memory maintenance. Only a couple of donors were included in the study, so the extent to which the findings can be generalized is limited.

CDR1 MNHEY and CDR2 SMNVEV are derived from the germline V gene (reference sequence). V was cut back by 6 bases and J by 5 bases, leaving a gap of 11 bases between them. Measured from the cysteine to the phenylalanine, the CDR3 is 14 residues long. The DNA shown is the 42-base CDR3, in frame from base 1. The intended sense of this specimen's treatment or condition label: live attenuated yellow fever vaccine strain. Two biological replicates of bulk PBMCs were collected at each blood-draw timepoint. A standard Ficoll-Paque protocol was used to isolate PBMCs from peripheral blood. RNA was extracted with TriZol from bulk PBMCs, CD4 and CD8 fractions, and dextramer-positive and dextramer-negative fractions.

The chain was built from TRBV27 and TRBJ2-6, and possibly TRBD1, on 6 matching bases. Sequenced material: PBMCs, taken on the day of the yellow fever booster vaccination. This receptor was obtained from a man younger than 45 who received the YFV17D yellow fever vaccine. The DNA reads TGTGCCAGCAGCCGACAGGTTAGGGCCAACGTCCTGACTTTC. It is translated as CASSRQVRANVLTF.